Below, 21 T cell receptor beta chains from the same sample are listed, as sequenced in a study of cytomegalovirus exposure and HLA in healthy donors. The study ran its PCR with 60 Vbeta and 13 Jbeta primers. Assay used: immunoSEQ multiplex PCR; TCRdb lists only in-frame clones, some missing. The sample holds approximately 89,000 clones, less than 65% seen once. The source material was PBMCs. The receptor source for this set is a woman aged 30 to 39 in good health and CMV-seropositive.

The chain uses TRBV27 and TRBJ1-2; a weak D match, TRBD1 (5 bases). CDR3 length: 14 residues. V was pared by 4 bases and J by 2 bases, with 11 bases between. Germline lookup yields CDR1 MNHEY and CDR2 SMNVEV (reference sequence). The CDR3 coding sequence is TGTGCCAGCAGTTCGGCGGGACCCAACTATGGCTACACCTTC. Translation: CASSSAGPNYGYTF.

The chain combines TRBV2 with TRBJ2-3, with 11 bases that match TRBD2. Unmatched junction bases numbered 13, after V lost 8 bases and J lost 3 bases. The CDR3 is 17 amino acids. The germline gives CDR1 SNHLY, CDR2 FYNNEI. The CDR3, as DNA: TGTGCCAGCTTGGTCAGCGTGGCTAGCGGGGGGACAGATACGCAGTATTTT. Translated, it gives CASLVSVASGGTDTQYF.

In its sample, this clone was seen once. The chain recombines TRBV18 with TRBJ1-2, with D hard to call. V lost 3 bases and J lost 4, with 18 bases in between. Germline V gives CDR1 KGHSH, CDR2 LQKENI. This CDR3 spans 16 amino acids. The CDR3 nucleotides are TGTGCCAGCTCACCGAGGGAGGTACGTCTTGGCTATGGCTACACCTTC. It translates to CASSPREVRLGYGYTF.

This chain connects TRBV10-1 to TRBJ1-6; D might be TRBD1 (5 bases). Trimming took 2 bases from V and 9 from J, leaving 17 bases between them. Germline CDR1 reads WNHNN; CDR2 reads SYGVQD (reference sequence). The CDR3 is made up of 16 amino acids. The CDR3 loop is CASSERGSPLGSPLHF. CDR3 in DNA: TGCGCCAGCAGTGAGCGGGGGAGCCCCTTGGGTTCACCCCTCCACTTT.

This clone was found a few times. This rearrangement joins TRBV4-2 to TRBJ1-1, with TRBD1 matching 8 bases. With 3 bases clipped from V and 0 bases from J, the junction kept 12 bases outside the gene matches. From germline, CDR1 is LGHNA and CDR2 YNFKEQ. The length of the CDR3 is 18 residues. CDR3 bases: TGTGCCAGCAGCCAGACTCCGGGACAGGCCCCTATGAACACTGAAGCTTTCTTT. The encoded protein is CASSQTPGQAPMNTEAFF.

This clone was counted only a few times. The chain has TRBV18 and TRBJ2-2; the D gene is possibly TRBD2 (6 bases). The V and J ends lost 2 bases and 7 bases respectively, with 11 bases between them. The germline gives CDR1 KGHSH, CDR2 LQKENI. The CDR3 length is 14 residues. CDR3 residues: CASSPGGALGELFF. For the CDR3, the DNA is TGTGCCAGCTCACCAGGAGGGGCCCTCGGGGAGCTGTTTTTT.

There are a few counts of this clone. The chain is built from TRBV6-1 and TRBJ1-4; D may be TRBD1 (6 bases). The V and J ends lost 7 bases and 0 bases respectively, with 6 bases between them. The germline V gene has CDR1 MNHNS and CDR2 SASEGT. This CDR3 is built from 13 residues. The CDR3 region has the DNA TGTGCCAGCAAGGGGGCAACTAATGAAAAACTGTTTTTT. It is translated as CASKGATNEKLFF.

The chain carries TRBV10-1 and TRBJ2-7; 8 bases are shared with TRBD1. J lost 6 bases, V lost 4 bases, and 11 bases had no gene match. The CDR3 has 15 residues. Germline loops: CDR1 WNHNN, CDR2 SYGVQD (reference sequence). CDR3 protein: CASSAHGQGSGEQYF. CDR3 DNA sequence: TGCGCCAGCAGTGCCCACGGACAGGGATCGGGCGAGCAGTACTTC.

This clone was seen a handful of times. The chain links TRBV6-1 to TRBJ1-1; weak D call: TRBD1 (5 bases). Germline V CDR1 and CDR2: MNHNS, SASEGT. This CDR3 comprises 12 residues. Deletions cut 6 bases from V and 10 bases from J, with 15 bases between. The CDR3 is CASSSGLPLAFF. The CDR3 nucleotides are TGTGCCAGCAGCTCGGGACTCCCTTTAGCTTTCTTT.

This clone was counted a few times. V gene TRBV7-9 combines with J gene TRBJ1-2, with D perhaps matching TRBD1 (6 bases). Germline assignment: CDR1 SEHNR and CDR2 FQNEAQ (reference sequence). The CDR3 contains 16 residues. Trimming shortened V by 3 bases and J by 5 bases, and 19 bases separated the two germline ends. This CDR3 is CASSLLRDTLQYGYTF. CDR3 nucleotides: TGTGCCAGCAGCTTGCTCCGGGACACTCTTCAATATGGCTACACCTTC.

The chain recombines TRBV21-1 with TRBJ2-7; the DNA was not used to check the table's D call, TRBD1. TRBV21-1 is a pseudogene locus. CDR3 size: 14 residues. CDR3 DNA: TGTGCCAGCAGCAACTGGGGACAGGGTCACGAGCAGTACTTC. This encodes CASSNWGQGHEQYF.

In the case of this clone: One junction end disagrees with the germline gene, perhaps due to a read error. This rearrangement joins TRBV20-1 to TRBJ1-2; 7 bases map to TRBD1. This CDR3 has 10 amino acids. Germline V gene sequence: CDR1 DFQATT, CDR2 SNEGSKA (reference sequence). In DNA, the CDR3 is TGCAGTGCTTACAGGGGTGGCTACCCCTTC. It specifies CSAYRGGYPF.

The chain uses TRBV28 and TRBJ1-5; 9 bases agree with TRBD1. J lost 3 bases, V lost 6 bases, and 6 bases had no gene match. The CDR3 has 15 amino acids. Per germline, CDR1 MDHEN and CDR2 SYDVKM. The CDR3 here is CASRGTGGLNQPQHF. Written as DNA, the CDR3 is TGTGCCAGCAGGGGAACAGGGGGCCTCAATCAGCCCCAGCATTTT.

J is TRBJ2-2 and V is TRBV18; 10 nucleotides line up with TRBD1. CDR1 and CDR2 from the germline V gene are KGHSH and LQKENI. The CDR3 is made up of 16 amino acids. Losses at the gene ends were 0 bases for V and 7 bases for J; bases not matched to a gene: 5. In DNA form, the CDR3 reads TGTGCCAGCTCACCACCTTACGGGACAGGGGTCGGGGAGCTGTTTTTT. Protein sequence: CASSPPYGTGVGELFF.

V usage is TRBV5-1 and J usage is TRBJ1-3; 8 nucleotides match TRBD1. The trim removed 0 bases at V and 7 bases at J, leaving 3 bases unmatched. The CDR3 totals 14 residues. Per the germline V gene, CDR1 is SGHRS and CDR2 is YFSETQ. This chain's CDR3 is CASSLGQGANTIYF. The DNA of the CDR3 is TGCGCCAGCAGCTTGGGTCAGGGGGCTAACACCATATATTTT.

The chain uses TRBV7-2 and TRBJ1-5; tentative D call: TRBD1 (6 bases). CDR3 size: 15 residues. V lost 1 base and J 6 bases, leaving 13 bases between the germline ends. Germline V gene sequence: CDR1 SGHTA, CDR2 FQGNSA. The CDR3 is CASSLVGGQSQPQHF. The CDR3 region has the DNA TGTGCCAGCAGCTTAGTCGGGGGGCAGAGTCAGCCCCAGCATTTT.

This clone was picked up many times. The CDR3: CASSPRGGDGEKLFF. The CDR3 coding sequence is TGTGCCAGCAGCCCTAGAGGGGGAGATGGTGAAAAACTGTTTTTT. V gene TRBV7-2 combines with J gene TRBJ1-4, with D possibly being TRBD1 (6 bases). Trimming removed 5 bases at V and 7 bases at J, with 17 bases between. Germline CDR1 is SGHTA and CDR2 is FQGNSA. CDR3 length equals 15 residues.

This rearrangement joins TRBV4-1 to TRBJ1-1, with D unclear. V was clipped by 0 bases and J by 4 bases, with 12 bases between them. This CDR3 has 15 residues. Germline V gene data show CDR1 as MGHRA and CDR2 as YSYEKL. The CDR3 coding sequence is TGCGCCAGCAGCCAAGATCGGGGAAGCCGCACTGAAGCTTTCTTT. Its translation: CASSQDRGSRTEAFF.

The chain joins TRBV4-2 to TRBJ2-2; 12 nucleotides agree with TRBD2. Germline-derived CDR1 and CDR2 are LGHNA and YNFKEQ. J was trimmed by 1 base and V by 2 bases; bases with no gene match: 2. The CDR3 spans 17 residues. CDR3 protein: CASSQRTSGMNTGELFF. CDR3 sequence (DNA): TGTGCCAGCAGCCAAAGGACTAGCGGGATGAACACCGGGGAGCTGTTTTTT.

The rearrangement links TRBV9 to TRBJ1-6; tentatively, D is TRBD1 (5 bases). The CDR3 has 16 residues. The germline CDR1 and CDR2 sequences are SGDLS and YYNGEE. V lost 3 bases and J 6 bases, leaving 16 bases between the germline ends. CDR3 region: CASSGEAGLLNSPLHF. CDR3 nucleotides: TGTGCCAGCAGCGGAGAAGCGGGACTCCTTAATTCACCCCTCCACTTT.

The V and J genes are TRBV30 and TRBJ1-1; 8 positions agree with TRBD1. Losses at the gene ends were 5 bases for V and 4 bases for J; bases not matched to a gene: 6. Germline V lookup: CDR1 GTSNPN, CDR2 SVGIG (reference sequence). The CDR3 length is 13 residues. CDR3 coding DNA: TGTGCCTGGCAGGGGGCTTTGAGCACTGAAGCTTTCTTT. Amino acid sequence: CAWQGALSTEAFF.